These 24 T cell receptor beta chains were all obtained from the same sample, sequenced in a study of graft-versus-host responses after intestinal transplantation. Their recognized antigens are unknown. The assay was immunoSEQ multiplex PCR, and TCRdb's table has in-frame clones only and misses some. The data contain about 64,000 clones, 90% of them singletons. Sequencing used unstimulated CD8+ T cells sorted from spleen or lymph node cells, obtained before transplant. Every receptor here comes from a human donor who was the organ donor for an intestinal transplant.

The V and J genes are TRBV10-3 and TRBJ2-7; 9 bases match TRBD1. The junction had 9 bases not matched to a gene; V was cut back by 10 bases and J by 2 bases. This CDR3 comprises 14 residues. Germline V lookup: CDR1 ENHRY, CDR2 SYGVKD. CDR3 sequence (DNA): TGTGCCACCGCTCGACAGGGGGTGACCTACGAGCAGTACTTC. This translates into CATARQGVTYEQYF.

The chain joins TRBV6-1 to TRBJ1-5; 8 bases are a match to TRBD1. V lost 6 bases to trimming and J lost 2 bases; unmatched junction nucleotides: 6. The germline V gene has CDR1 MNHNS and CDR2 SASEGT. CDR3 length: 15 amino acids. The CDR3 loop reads CASRLQGEGNQPQHF. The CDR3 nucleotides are TGTGCCAGCAGACTACAGGGGGAGGGCAATCAGCCCCAGCATTTT.

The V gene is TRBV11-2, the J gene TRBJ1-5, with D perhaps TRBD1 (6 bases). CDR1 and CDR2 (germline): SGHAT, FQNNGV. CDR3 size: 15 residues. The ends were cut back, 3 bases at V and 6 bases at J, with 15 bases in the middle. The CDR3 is CASSLNREFVQPQHF. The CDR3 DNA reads TGTGCCAGCAGCTTGAACAGGGAGTTTGTTCAGCCCCAGCATTTT.

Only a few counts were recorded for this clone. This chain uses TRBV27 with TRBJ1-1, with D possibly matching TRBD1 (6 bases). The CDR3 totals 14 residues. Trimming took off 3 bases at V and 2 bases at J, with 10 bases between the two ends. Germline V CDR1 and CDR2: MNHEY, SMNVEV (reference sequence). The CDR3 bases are TGTGCCAGCAGTTTCTTGGGACATAACACTGAAGCTTTCTTT. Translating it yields CASSFLGHNTEAFF.

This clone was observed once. The CDR3 region has the DNA TGTGCCAGCAGCTTAGGGGGAGGCTGGGCGGCGCAGGACGAGCAGTACTTC. Its protein is CASSLGGGWAAQDEQYF. V and J are TRBV7-8 and TRBJ2-5; possibly TRBD2 for D (6 bases). Judging by the DNA end, TRBJ2-7 fits better; the J call may be wrong. Germline values: CDR1 SGHVS, CDR2 FQNEAQ. The CDR3 consists of 17 residues.

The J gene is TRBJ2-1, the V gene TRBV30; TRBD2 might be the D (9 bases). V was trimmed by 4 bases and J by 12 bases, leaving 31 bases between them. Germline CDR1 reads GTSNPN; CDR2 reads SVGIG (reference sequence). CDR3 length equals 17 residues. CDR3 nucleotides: TGTGCCTGGACGGCAGGGGGCTTGGCGGGAGGGCAGCACTGGCAGTTCTTC. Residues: CAWTAGGLAGGQHWQFF. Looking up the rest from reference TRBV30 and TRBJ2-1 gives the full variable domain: SQTIHQWPATLVQPVGSPLSLECTVEGTSNPNLYWYRQAAGRGLQLLFYSVGIGQISSEVPQNLSASRPQDRQFILSSKKLLLSDSGFYLCAWTAGGLAGGQHWQFFGPGTRLTVL.

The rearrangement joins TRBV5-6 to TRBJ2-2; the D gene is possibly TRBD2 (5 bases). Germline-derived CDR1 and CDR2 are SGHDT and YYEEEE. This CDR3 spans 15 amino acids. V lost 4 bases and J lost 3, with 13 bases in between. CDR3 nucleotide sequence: TGTGCCAGCAGCCCACAAGCCGGGGACACCGGGGAGCTGTTTTTT. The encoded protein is CASSPQAGDTGELFF. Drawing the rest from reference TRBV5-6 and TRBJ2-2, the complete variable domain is DAGVTQSPTHLIKTRGQQVTLRCSPKSGHDTVSWYQQALGQGPQFIFQYYEEEERQRGNFPDRFSGHQFPNYSSELNVNALLLGDSALYLCASSPQAGDTGELFFGEGSRLTVL.

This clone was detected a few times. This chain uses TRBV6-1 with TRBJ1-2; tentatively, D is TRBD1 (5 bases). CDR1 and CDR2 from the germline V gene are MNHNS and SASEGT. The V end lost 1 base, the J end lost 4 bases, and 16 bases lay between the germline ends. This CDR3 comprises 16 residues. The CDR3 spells CASSEVEGYDVYGYTF. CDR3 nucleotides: TGTGCCAGCAGTGAAGTGGAGGGGTACGATGTCTATGGCTACACCTTC.

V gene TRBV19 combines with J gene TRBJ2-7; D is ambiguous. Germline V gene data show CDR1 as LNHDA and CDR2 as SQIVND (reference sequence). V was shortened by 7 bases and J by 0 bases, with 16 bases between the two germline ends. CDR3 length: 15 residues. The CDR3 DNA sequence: TGTGCCAGTAACCCCGTGGCAGGAAGCTCCTACGAGCAGTACTTC. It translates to CASNPVAGSSYEQYF.

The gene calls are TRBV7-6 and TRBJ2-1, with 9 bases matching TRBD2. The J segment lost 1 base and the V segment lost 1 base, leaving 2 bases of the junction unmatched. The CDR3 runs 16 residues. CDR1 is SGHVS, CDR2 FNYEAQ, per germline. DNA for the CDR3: TGTGCCAGCAGCTTAGAGCTAGCGGGGTCCTACAATGAGCAGTTCTTC. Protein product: CASSLELAGSYNEQFF.

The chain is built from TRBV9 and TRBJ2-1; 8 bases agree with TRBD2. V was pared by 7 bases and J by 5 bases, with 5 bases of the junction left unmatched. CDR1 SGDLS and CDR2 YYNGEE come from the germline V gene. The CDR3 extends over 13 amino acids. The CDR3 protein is CASASGGDNEQFF. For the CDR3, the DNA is TGTGCCAGCGCGTCGGGAGGGGACAATGAGCAGTTCTTC.

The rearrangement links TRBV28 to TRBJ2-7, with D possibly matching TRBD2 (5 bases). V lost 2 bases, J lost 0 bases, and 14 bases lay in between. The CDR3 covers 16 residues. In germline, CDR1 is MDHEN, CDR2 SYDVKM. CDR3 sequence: CASSLTPSFPSYEQYF. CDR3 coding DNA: TGTGCCAGCAGTTTAACCCCTAGCTTCCCCTCCTACGAGCAGTACTTC.

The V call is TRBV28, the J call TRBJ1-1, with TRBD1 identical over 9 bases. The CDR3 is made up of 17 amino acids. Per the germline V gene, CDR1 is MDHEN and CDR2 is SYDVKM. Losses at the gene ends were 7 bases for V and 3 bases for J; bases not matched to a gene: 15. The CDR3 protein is CASILGGQGSWDTEAFF. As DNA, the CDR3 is TGTGCCAGCATCTTAGGGGGACAGGGTAGTTGGGACACTGAAGCTTTCTTT.

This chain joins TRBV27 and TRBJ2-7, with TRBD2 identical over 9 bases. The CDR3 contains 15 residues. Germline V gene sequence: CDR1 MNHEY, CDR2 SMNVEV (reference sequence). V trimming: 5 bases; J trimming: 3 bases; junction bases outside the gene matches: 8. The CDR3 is CASSLSSGTIYEQYF. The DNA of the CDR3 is TGTGCCAGCAGTCTCTCTAGCGGGACTATCTACGAGCAGTACTTC.

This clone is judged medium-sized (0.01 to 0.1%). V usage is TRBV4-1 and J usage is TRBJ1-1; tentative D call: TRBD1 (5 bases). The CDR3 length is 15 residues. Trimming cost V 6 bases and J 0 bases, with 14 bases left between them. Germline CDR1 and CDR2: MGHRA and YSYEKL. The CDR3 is CASRHDRTMNTEAFF. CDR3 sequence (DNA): TGCGCCAGCAGACACGACAGAACCATGAACACTGAAGCTTTCTTT.

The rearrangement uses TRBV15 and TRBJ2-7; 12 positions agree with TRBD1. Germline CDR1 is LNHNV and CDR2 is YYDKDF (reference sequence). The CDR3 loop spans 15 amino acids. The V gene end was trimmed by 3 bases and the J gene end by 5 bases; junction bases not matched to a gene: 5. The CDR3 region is CATSRAGQGAHEQYF. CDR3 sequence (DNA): TGTGCCACCAGCAGGGCGGGACAGGGGGCTCACGAGCAGTACTTC.

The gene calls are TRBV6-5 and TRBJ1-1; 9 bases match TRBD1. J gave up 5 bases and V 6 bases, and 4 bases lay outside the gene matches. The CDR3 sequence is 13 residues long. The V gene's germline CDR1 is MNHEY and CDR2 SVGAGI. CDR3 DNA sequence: TGTGCCAGCAGCCGGGACAGGGCAACTGAAGCTTTCTTT. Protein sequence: CASSRDRATEAFF.

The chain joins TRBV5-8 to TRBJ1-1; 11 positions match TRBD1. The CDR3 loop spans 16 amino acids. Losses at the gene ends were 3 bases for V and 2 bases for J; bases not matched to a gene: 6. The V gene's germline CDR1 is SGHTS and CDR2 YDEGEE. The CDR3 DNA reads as TGTGCCAGCAGCTACCGGGACAGGGGGTCTAACACTGAAGCTTTCTTT. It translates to CASSYRDRGSNTEAFF. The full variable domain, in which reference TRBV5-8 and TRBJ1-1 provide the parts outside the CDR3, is EAGVTQSPTHLIKTRGQQATLRCSPISGHTSVYWYQQALGLGLQFLLWYDEGEERNRGNFPPRFSGRQFPNYSSELNVNALELEDSALYLCASSYRDRGSNTEAFFGQGTRLTVV.

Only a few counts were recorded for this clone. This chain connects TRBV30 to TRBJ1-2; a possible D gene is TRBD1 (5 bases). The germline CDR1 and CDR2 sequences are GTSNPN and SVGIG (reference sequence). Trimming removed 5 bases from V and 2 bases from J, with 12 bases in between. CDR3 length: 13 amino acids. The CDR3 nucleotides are TGTGCCTGGGACGCAGGGCGCAACTATGGCTACACCTTC. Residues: CAWDAGRNYGYTF. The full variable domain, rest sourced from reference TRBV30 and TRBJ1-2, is SQTIHQWPATLVQPVGSPLSLECTVEGTSNPNLYWYRQAAGRGLQLLFYSVGIGQISSEVPQNLSASRPQDRQFILSSKKLLLSDSGFYLCAWDAGRNYGYTFGSGTRLTVV.

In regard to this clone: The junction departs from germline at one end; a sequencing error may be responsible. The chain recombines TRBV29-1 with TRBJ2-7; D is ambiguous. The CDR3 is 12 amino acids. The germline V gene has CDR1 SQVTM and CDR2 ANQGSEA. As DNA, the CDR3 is TGCAGCGTTCAAGAGAGTTCCTACGAGCAGTACTTC. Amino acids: CSVQESSYEQYF.

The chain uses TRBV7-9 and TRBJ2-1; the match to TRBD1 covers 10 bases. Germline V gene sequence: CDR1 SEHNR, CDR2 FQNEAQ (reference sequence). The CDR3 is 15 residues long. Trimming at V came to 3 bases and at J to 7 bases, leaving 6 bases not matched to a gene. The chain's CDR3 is CASSFPGQGTNEQFF. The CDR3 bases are TGTGCCAGCAGCTTTCCGGGACAGGGGACGAATGAGCAGTTCTTC. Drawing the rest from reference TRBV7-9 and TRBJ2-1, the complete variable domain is DTGVSQNPRHKITKRGQNVTFRCDPISEHNRLYWYRQTLGQGPEFLTYFQNEAQLEKSRLLSDRFSAERPKGSFSTLEIQRTEQGDSAMYLCASSFPGQGTNEQFFGPGTRLTVL.

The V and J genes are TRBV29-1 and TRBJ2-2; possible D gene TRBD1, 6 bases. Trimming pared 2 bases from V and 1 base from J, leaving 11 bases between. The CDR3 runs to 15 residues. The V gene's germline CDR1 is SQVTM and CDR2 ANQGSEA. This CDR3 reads CSVELGHLNTGELFF. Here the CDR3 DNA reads TGCAGCGTTGAACTGGGACACCTGAACACCGGGGAGCTGTTTTTT.

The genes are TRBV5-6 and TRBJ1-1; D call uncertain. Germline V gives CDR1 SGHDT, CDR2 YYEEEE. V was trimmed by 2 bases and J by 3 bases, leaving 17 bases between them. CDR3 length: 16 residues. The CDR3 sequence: CASSFSTLKRDTEAFF. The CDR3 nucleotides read TGTGCCAGCAGCTTTTCCACCCTAAAGAGGGACACTGAAGCTTTCTTT. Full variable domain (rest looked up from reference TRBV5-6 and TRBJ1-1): DAGVTQSPTHLIKTRGQQVTLRCSPKSGHDTVSWYQQALGQGPQFIFQYYEEEERQRGNFPDRFSGHQFPNYSSELNVNALLLGDSALYLCASSFSTLKRDTEAFFGQGTRLTVV.

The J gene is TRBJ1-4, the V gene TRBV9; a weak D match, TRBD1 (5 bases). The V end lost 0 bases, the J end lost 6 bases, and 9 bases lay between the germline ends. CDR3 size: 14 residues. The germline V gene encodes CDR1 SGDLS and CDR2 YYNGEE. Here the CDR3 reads CASSVAGEDEKLFF. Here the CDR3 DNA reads TGTGCCAGCAGCGTAGCGGGGGAGGATGAAAAACTGTTTTTT.